The 8 T cell receptor beta chains below were found in one sample sequenced in a study of human T cells and chemical hapten exposure. As for time point: healthy volunteer bleed at 2 weeks. Extraction yielded total RNA from whole blood (unfractionated). TCRdb reanalysed the RACE reads using MiXCR and keeps one entry per CDR3 protein. The data hold 130,000 or so distinct CDR3 sequences, with about 9% observed a single time. The sample taken for sequencing was whole blood. The receptors here all came from a male donor in good health. Some clones in this sample may be carry-over from other donors' samples.

The V call is TRBV4-3, the J call TRBJ1-1, with 7 bases that match TRBD1. CDR1 LGHNA and CDR2 YSLEER come from the germline V gene. The V segment lost 3 bases and the J segment 8 bases; nucleotides outside the gene matches: 9. This CDR3 spans 14 amino acids. CDR3 nucleotide sequence: TGCGCCAGCAGCCAGTGGACCGGGACAGCCGAAGCTTTCTTT. It specifies CASSQWTGTAEAFF.

The J gene is TRBJ2-5, the V gene TRBV6-2 or TRBV6-3; 7 nucleotides agree with TRBD1. Germline V gene sequence: CDR1 MNHEY, CDR2 SVGEGT. The CDR3 is 14 amino acids. Trimming at V came to 6 bases and at J to 1 base, leaving 5 bases not matched to a gene. The CDR3 is CASSRQGVQETQYF. Written as DNA, the CDR3 is TGTGCCAGCAGCCGTCAGGGGGTCCAAGAGACCCAGTACTTC.

This clonotype appeared a few times. The CDR3 spells CASSPGRIAYEQYF. The DNA for the CDR3 is TGTGCCAGCAGCCCCGGACGGATCGCCTACGAGCAGTACTTC. The chain joins TRBV7-9 to TRBJ2-7; D remains ambiguous. The CDR3 contains 14 residues. Germline values: CDR1 SEHNR, CDR2 FQNEAQ (reference sequence). Trimming stripped 5 bases from V and 2 bases from J, with 13 bases between.

This clonotype was detected only a few times. V and J are TRBV5-4 and TRBJ2-5; possible D gene TRBD2, 5 bases. This CDR3 region has 15 residues. Trimming removed 3 bases at V and 1 base at J, with 13 bases between. Germline CDR1 SGHNT, CDR2 YYREEE (reference sequence). In DNA form, the CDR3 reads TGTGCCAGCAGCTCGCCCGGAAGCGGCCAAGAGACCCAGTACTTC. It translates to CASSSPGSGQETQYF.

This sequence joins TRBV21-1 and TRBJ2-5; the table assigns TRBD1, which was not confirmed against the DNA. TRBV21-1 is termed a pseudogene. This CDR3 is 12 amino acids long. The CDR3 DNA follows: TGTGCCAGCAGCAACGGGGGGGAAACCCAGTACTTC. This codes for CASSNGGETQYF.

This clonotype was seen only a few times. V and J are TRBV2 and TRBJ2-1; the D gene is possibly TRBD2 (5 bases). This CDR3 has 13 residues. The germline V gene has CDR1 SNHLY and CDR2 FYNNEI. Trimming pared 6 bases from V and 8 bases from J, leaving 14 bases between. CDR3 sequence reads: CASSLGWGDEQFF. The CDR3 DNA sequence: TGTGCCAGCAGCCTGGGATGGGGAGATGAGCAGTTCTTC.

In this sample, this clonotype turned up many times. This chain uses TRBV11-2 with TRBJ2-7; no reliable D call. From germline, CDR1 is SGHAT and CDR2 FQNNGV. Trimming stripped 5 bases from V and 4 bases from J, with 6 bases between. CDR3 length: 11 amino acids. DNA of the CDR3: TGTGCCAGCAGCGTCCAATACGAGCAGTACTTC. Its protein is CASSVQYEQYF. Full variable domain (missing parts from reference TRBV11-2 and TRBJ2-7): EAGVAQSPRYKIIEKRQSVAFWCNPISGHATLYWYQQILGQGPKLLIQFQNNGVVDDSQLPKDRFSAERLKGVDSTLKIQPAKLEDSAVYLCASSVQYEQYFGPGTRLTVT.

This clonotype was detected ten times or more. The chain employs TRBV18 and TRBJ2-5; D not resolved. The length of the CDR3 is 14 residues. Germline V gives CDR1 KGHSH, CDR2 LQKENI. Deletions cut 2 bases from V and 2 bases from J, with 9 bases between. DNA of the CDR3: TGTGCCAGCTCACCAATGCACAGTCAAGAGACCCAGTACTTC. Encoded protein: CASSPMHSQETQYF.